This is a list of T cell receptor beta chains from one sample in a study of cytomegalovirus exposure and HLA in healthy donors. This table comes from immunoSEQ multiplex PCR, and its TCRdb copy is limited to in-frame clones, with some not included. The sample totals 70,000 to 80,000 clones. The sequencing sample was made of PBMCs. These receptor sequences come from a man aged 35-49 years in good health and CMV-seronegative. Both conserved end residues are trimmed from each CDR3.

>TRBV7-3|TRBJ2-5
ASSLGGQGTETQY
>TRBV7-2|TRBJ1-5
ASSLDEVGQGLPQH
>TRBV27|TRBJ1-2
ASSLTAEGGDGYT
>TRBV4-1|TRBJ2-3
ASSQTPLAGRADTQY
>TRBV11-3|TRBJ1-1
ASSLERNTEAF
>TRBV5-1|TRBJ2-4
ASSIGQLAKNIQY
>TRBV2|TRBJ1-4
ASSATSTGLYEKLF
>TRBV6-1|TRBJ1-6
ASSEAQGSSPLH
>TRBV9|TRBJ2-2
ASSRNRAPNTGELF
>TRBV28|TRBJ1-2
ASIKVGRVGYT
>TRBV7-8|TRBJ1-4
ASSLGLIRGEKLF
>TRBV11-1|TRBJ1-6
ASSRYRGLHYNSPLH
>TRBV4-1|TRBJ2-3
ASSQPPGSSTDTQY
>TRBV6-6|TRBJ2-7
ASRGHGGITYEQY
>TRBV7-3|TRBJ1-1
ASSLRGFGEAF
>TRBV9|TRBJ1-1
ASSPGGGRVVF
>TRBV5-4|TRBJ2-7
ASSHRTGAEQY
>TRBV6-5|TRBJ2-3
ASSPLGGSTDTQY
>TRBV7-2|TRBJ2-1
ASSSDTSYNEQF
>TRBV30|TRBJ2-7
AWGRGQVSYEQY
>TRBV19|TRBJ1-1
ASSPGVNTEAF
>TRBV6-5|TRBJ1-2
ASSKTGVYGYT
>TRBV28|TRBJ2-2
ASSLGGGGATRELF
>TRBV4-1|TRBJ1-2
ASSQDRDYGYT
>TRBV19|TRBJ1-5
ASSLTGDSRQPQH
>TRBV4-1|TRBJ2-5
ASSQDLTRLY
>TRBV14|TRBJ1-3
ASSQAGNTIY
>TRBV30|TRBJ1-1
AWSARVNTEAF
>TRBV6-6|TRBJ1-6
ASSRDSRSSPLH
>TRBV11-2|TRBJ2-2
ASSLVRSGVGELF
>TRBV25-1|TRBJ2-7
ASSDAGSAGEQY
>TRBV5-1|TRBJ1-1
ASSLRQERTEAF
>TRBV5-4|TRBJ1-2
ASSPDRRGYT
>TRBV9|TRBJ2-4
ASSTGLGKNIQY
>TRBV15|TRBJ1-5
ATSRSRDRGVQPQH
>TRBV6-5|TRBJ2-7
ASSVAGAGQY
>TRBV12-5|TRBJ1-1
ASGFYPGRAEAF
>TRBV2|TRBJ2-4
ASAKTGGQNIQY